The present entry profiles one T cell receptor beta chain with its context. The sample comes from a study of OX40 agonist ivuxolimab in advanced cancers. CDR1 and CDR2 (germline): LNHDA, SQIVND (reference sequence). J gave up 1 base and V 4 bases, and 8 bases lay outside the gene matches. The length of the CDR3 is 18 residues. TCRdb's table, derived via immunoSEQ multiplex PCR, lists solely in-frame clones and lacks some. The table lists about 48,000 clones, around 90% of them singletons. Here the sequenced sample was CD4+ or CD8+ T cells sorted from blood, taken in a trial of the OX40 agonist ivuxolimab. The sequence was obtained from an adult with an advanced solid tumor such as melanoma, head and neck, liver or kidney cancer. This chain connects TRBV19 to TRBJ2-5; the match to TRBD2 covers 14 bases. The CDR3 DNA reads as TGTGCCAGTAGTAGAGCCGGGACTAGCGGGAGTCTCCAAGAGACCCAGTACTTC. This encodes CASSRAGTSGSLQETQYF.